The 6 T cell receptor beta chains given below trace back to one sample, sequenced in a study of cytomegalovirus exposure and HLA in healthy donors. PCR primers comprised 60 Vbeta and 13 Jbeta primers. TCRdb's copy holds only in-frame clones and misses some; the assay was immunoSEQ multiplex PCR. The sample shows about 210,000 clones, over 70% of them seen only once. Sequencing was carried out using PBMCs. All receptors come from a man between 35 and 55 years old in good health and CMV-seropositive.

The chain links TRBV2 to TRBJ1-5, with 10 bases fitting TRBD1. There are 17 residues in the CDR3. With 2 bases clipped from V and 5 bases from J, the junction kept 9 bases outside the gene matches. The germline gives CDR1 SNHLY, CDR2 FYNNEI. The CDR3 bases are TGTGCCAGCAGTGAATTTGGGACAGGGGATATGGATCAGCCCCAGCATTTT. Translation gives CASSEFGTGDMDQPQHF.

The V gene is TRBV11-2, the J gene TRBJ1-6; a weak D match, TRBD1 (5 bases). With 3 bases removed from V and 6 bases from J, the gap between germline ends came to 9 bases. Germline loops: CDR1 SGHAT, CDR2 FQNNGV. The CDR3 length is 14 residues. The CDR3 sequence: CASSLTEFNSPLHF. In DNA form, the CDR3 reads TGTGCCAGCAGCTTGACAGAGTTTAATTCACCCCTCCACTTT.

The V and J genes are TRBV7-3 and TRBJ2-3; D remains unclear. This CDR3 has 13 residues. Per germline, CDR1 SGHTA and CDR2 FQGTGA. V was trimmed by 5 bases and J by 4 bases, leaving 10 bases between them. In DNA form, the CDR3 reads TGTGCCAGCAGCATGACTTATCCAGATACGCAGTATTTT. It encodes CASSMTYPDTQYF.

The chain couples TRBV25-1 to TRBJ1-6; D uncertain. The germline V gene encodes CDR1 MGHDK and CDR2 SYGVNS. Trimming took off 4 bases at V and 0 bases at J, with 16 bases between the two ends. The CDR3 is 18 residues long. The CDR3 sequence is CASSGGVPGSSYNSPLHF. The CDR3 nucleotides read TGTGCCAGCAGTGGGGGAGTACCCGGTAGCTCCTATAATTCACCCCTCCACTTT.

The chain uses TRBV27 and TRBJ2-1; TRBD1 might be the D (6 bases). The CDR3 runs to 15 residues. The V end lost 2 bases, the J end lost 4 bases, and 12 bases lay between the germline ends. Germline V gene sequence: CDR1 MNHEY, CDR2 SMNVEV (reference sequence). The CDR3 coding sequence is TGTGCCAGCAGTTTACTACAGGGTGTGTACAATGAGCAGTTCTTC. Amino acids: CASSLLQGVYNEQFF.

The chain has TRBV30 and TRBJ1-3; D not certain. This CDR3 is 14 amino acids long. The V gene lost 3 bases and the J gene lost 1 base, with 10 bases spanning the gap. From germline, CDR1 is GTSNPN and CDR2 SVGIG (reference sequence). CDR3 DNA: TGTGCCTGGAGCAACAGAGCTTCTGGAAACACCATATATTTT. This encodes CAWSNRASGNTIYF.